This passage covers 23 T cell receptor beta chains from one sample sequenced in a study of cytomegalovirus exposure and HLA in healthy donors. The table came from immunoSEQ multiplex PCR; TCRdb's copy has only in-frame clones and leaves some out. The repertoire holds approximately 120,000 clones, with roughly 90% as singletons. Sequenced material: PBMCs. All receptors derive from a woman between 18 and 29 years old in good health and CMV-seronegative.

This chain connects TRBV13 to TRBJ1-1; D is possibly TRBD1 (6 bases). The CDR3 consists of 14 residues. Germline assignment: CDR1 PRHDT and CDR2 FYEKMQ (reference sequence). V dropped 3 bases and J dropped 6 bases, with 14 bases sitting between them. In DNA form, the CDR3 reads TGTGCCAGCAGCTTGGGGGGGGCTAAGGCTGAAGCTTTCTTT. Protein: CASSLGGAKAEAFF.

This chain uses TRBV4-1 with TRBJ1-1, with TRBD1 identical over 8 bases. With V trimmed by 3 bases and J by 6 bases, 6 bases remained unmatched. This CDR3 has 14 amino acids. CDR1 is MGHRA, CDR2 YSYEKL, per germline. CDR3 coding DNA: TGCGCCAGCAGCCACGCAGGACAGGGCTCTGAAGCTTTCTTT. Translated: CASSHAGQGSEAFF.

The V call is TRBV5-1, the J call TRBJ1-6; 9 bases match TRBD1. V trimming: 4 bases; J trimming: 6 bases; junction bases outside the gene matches: 20. There are 20 residues in the CDR3. CDR1 SGHRS and CDR2 YFSETQ come from the germline V gene. DNA for the CDR3: TGCGCCAGCAGCCCAGGGGACAGGGAATGGGGAGTGTACGCTAATTCACCCCTCCACTTT. Encoded protein: CASSPGDREWGVYANSPLHF.

This chain connects TRBV5-4 to TRBJ1-2; no definite D call. Trimming removed 3 bases at V and 0 bases at J, with 18 bases between. The CDR3 runs 17 residues. The germline V gene encodes CDR1 SGHNT and CDR2 YYREEE (reference sequence). The CDR3 nucleotides are TGTGCCAGCAGCTCCCTGTCCATAGGAACAGCTAACTATGGCTACACCTTC. Encoded protein: CASSSLSIGTANYGYTF.

This chain connects TRBV12-5 to TRBJ2-7, with 10 bases aligning to TRBD1. V lost 0 bases, J lost 7 bases, and 9 bases stayed unmatched. CDR1 and CDR2 from the germline V gene are LGHNT and FRNRAP. The CDR3 is 16 residues long. The CDR3 here is CASGLVLRQGALEQYF. CDR3 DNA: TGTGCTAGTGGTTTGGTACTCCGACAGGGGGCGCTTGAGCAGTACTTC.

The rearrangement links TRBV7-3 to TRBJ1-1, with D maybe TRBD1 (6 bases). CDR1 is SGHTA, CDR2 FQGTGA, per germline. This CDR3 is 14 amino acids long. The ends were cut back, 5 bases at V and 1 base at J, with 11 bases in the middle. The CDR3 DNA is TGTGCCAGCAGCATGGACAGCTCGAACACTGAAGCTTTCTTT. This sequence encodes CASSMDSSNTEAFF.

The chain carries TRBV10-1 and TRBJ2-4; 7 positions match TRBD2. Germline-derived CDR1 and CDR2 are WNHNN and SYGVQD (reference sequence). The CDR3 is 16 amino acids. Germline trimming cut 3 bases from V and 1 base from J; bases unmatched to any gene: 6. The CDR3 coding sequence is TGCGCCAGCAGTGACGGTCCTAGCGGTGCCAAAAACATTCAGTACTTC. This gives the protein CASSDGPSGAKNIQYF.

The J gene is TRBJ2-3, the V gene TRBV5-6; a weak D match, TRBD1 (5 bases). Trimming cost V 0 bases and J 6 bases, with 11 bases left between them. In germline, CDR1 is SGHDT, CDR2 YYEEEE. The CDR3 spans 14 residues. CDR3 in DNA: TGTGCCAGCAGCTTGGGGGTCCCAGGGGATACGCAGTATTTT. It encodes CASSLGVPGDTQYF.

The chain uses TRBV6-6 and TRBJ1-1; weak D call: TRBD1 (6 bases). The V end lost 7 bases, the J end lost 1 base, and 16 bases lay between the germline ends. Per germline, CDR1 MNHNY and CDR2 SVGAGI (reference sequence). The CDR3 spans 15 residues. CDR3 region: CASTLNLGQNTEAFF. In DNA, the CDR3 is TGTGCCAGCACCCTAAACTTGGGACAGAACACTGAAGCTTTCTTT.

The chain has TRBV19 and TRBJ1-1, with D perhaps matching TRBD1 (5 bases). Trimming removed 10 bases from V and 4 bases from J, with 16 bases in between. In germline, CDR1 is LNHDA, CDR2 SQIVND (reference sequence). There are 13 residues in the CDR3. The CDR3 protein is CATRGQGVTEAFF. The DNA of the CDR3 is TGTGCCACCCGCGGCCAAGGGGTCACTGAAGCTTTCTTT.

V is TRBV7-9 and J is TRBJ2-1; D uncertain. Germline V gives CDR1 SEHNR, CDR2 FQNEAQ (reference sequence). This CDR3 region has 12 residues. Trimming stripped 4 bases from V and 6 bases from J, with 7 bases between. The CDR3 DNA reads as TGTGCCAGCAGCTACTTAACCAATGAGCAGTTCTTC. Translation gives CASSYLTNEQFF. Full variable domain (missing parts from reference TRBV7-9 and TRBJ2-1): DTGVSQNPRHKITKRGQNVTFRCDPISEHNRLYWYRQTLGQGPEFLTYFQNEAQLEKSRLLSDRFSAERPKGSFSTLEIQRTEQGDSAMYLCASSYLTNEQFFGPGTRLTVL.

The V gene is TRBV2, the J gene TRBJ2-2; TRBD2 aligns across 12 bases. Germline assignment: CDR1 SNHLY and CDR2 FYNNEI. This CDR3 has 15 amino acids. The ends lost 5 bases at V and 5 bases at J; junction bases unmatched: 3. CDR3 coding DNA: TGTGCCAGCAGTCAACTAGCGGGGGGTACCGGGGAGCTGTTTTTT. Protein: CASSQLAGGTGELFF.

V gene TRBV2 combines with J gene TRBJ1-3, with 7 bases identical to TRBD1. CDR3 size: 13 residues. Germline CDR1 SNHLY, CDR2 FYNNEI. J was trimmed by 0 bases and V by 8 bases; bases with no gene match: 1. CDR3 region: CASRDSSGNTIYF. The CDR3 nucleotides read TGTGCCAGCCGGGACAGCTCTGGAAACACCATATATTTT.

V is TRBV7-2 and J is TRBJ1-2, with D maybe TRBD1 (5 bases). The CDR3 runs to 14 residues. Trimming stripped 5 bases from V and 3 bases from J, with 13 bases between. Germline V gives CDR1 SGHTA, CDR2 FQGNSA. In nucleotides, the CDR3 is TGTGCCAGCAGCCCCCACGGGGGGGACTATGGCTACACCTTC. This encodes CASSPHGGDYGYTF. Full variable domain (missing parts from reference TRBV7-2 and TRBJ1-2): GAGVSQSPSNKVTEKGKDVELRCDPISGHTALYWYRQSLGQGLEFLIYFQGNSAPDKSGLPSDRFSAERTGGSVSTLTIQRTQQEDSAVYLCASSPHGGDYGYTFGSGTRLTVV.

V and J are TRBV6-5 and TRBJ1-2; 7 bases line up with TRBD1. The CDR3 spans 14 residues. Germline V gene sequence: CDR1 MNHEY, CDR2 SVGAGI. With 7 bases clipped from V and 8 bases from J, the junction kept 13 bases outside the gene matches. CDR3 protein: CASTWDSSTRGYTF. CDR3 DNA sequence: TGTGCCAGCACCTGGGACAGTTCAACTCGGGGCTACACCTTC.

This clone was counted once. This sample includes further DNA sequences coding for the same CDR3. The chain joins TRBV9 to TRBJ2-7; 10 bases agree with TRBD1. CDR1 and CDR2 (germline): SGDLS, YYNGEE. The junction had 4 bases not matched to a gene; V was cut back by 4 bases and J by 3 bases. The CDR3 length is 14 residues. The CDR3 spells CASSPRTGGYEQYF. CDR3 nucleotide sequence: TGTGCCAGCAGCCCCCGGACAGGGGGCTACGAGCAGTACTTC.

The sample holds a few counts of this clone. The chain recombines TRBV28 with TRBJ2-7; 8 positions agree with TRBD2. The ends lost 6 bases at V and 4 bases at J; junction bases unmatched: 8. CDR1 and CDR2 (germline): MDHEN, SYDVKM. The CDR3 has 14 residues. CDR3 sequence (DNA): TGTGCCAGCAGCTTGCGGGGGGCCAGGTACGAGCAGTACTTC. Translation: CASSLRGARYEQYF.

This sequence joins TRBV5-4 and TRBJ1-3; tentative D call: TRBD1 (6 bases). V dropped 2 bases and J dropped 0 bases, with 9 bases sitting between them. This CDR3 comprises 15 residues. The germline V gene has CDR1 SGHNT and CDR2 YYREEE (reference sequence). The CDR3 DNA follows: TGTGCCAGCAGCTTAGGACAGTACTCTGGAAACACCATATATTTT. Translation gives CASSLGQYSGNTIYF.

The V gene is TRBV10-3, the J gene TRBJ2-1, with 9 bases lining up with TRBD2. There are 15 residues in the CDR3. J lost 4 bases, V lost 5 bases, and 6 bases had no gene match. Germline CDR1 and CDR2: ENHRY and SYGVKD. CDR3: CAISPLAGGYNEQFF. In DNA, the CDR3 is TGTGCCATCAGTCCCCTCGCGGGGGGGTACAATGAGCAGTTCTTC.

This chain joins TRBV29-1 and TRBJ2-7; 7 bases are a match to TRBD1. From germline, CDR1 is SQVTM and CDR2 ANQGSEA. The CDR3 spans 11 residues. V gave up 3 bases and J gave up 4 bases; unmatched junction bases: 0. For the CDR3, the DNA is TGCAGCGTTGAGGACAGGTACGAGCAGTACTTC. Protein product: CSVEDRYEQYF.

This clone was observed a few times. This chain joins TRBV5-1 and TRBJ2-7; possible D gene TRBD1, 7 bases. This CDR3 is built from 16 residues. Germline V gene sequence: CDR1 SGHRS, CDR2 YFSETQ. Trimming took 0 bases from V and 3 from J, leaving 16 bases between them. The CDR3 DNA follows: TGCGCCAGCAGCTTGGTGGCAGGGGGGATAAGCTACGAGCAGTACTTC. It codes for CASSLVAGGISYEQYF.

This clone was counted a few times. Written as DNA, the CDR3 is TGTGCCAGCAGCCAAGACTGGAGCGGGGGACACACCGGGGAGCTGTTTTTT. Amino acid sequence: CASSQDWSGGHTGELFF. V is TRBV4-2 and J is TRBJ2-2; 8 bases fit TRBD2. Trimming cost V 0 bases and J 3 bases; bases outside gene matches: 6. The CDR3 runs to 17 residues. CDR1 is LGHNA and CDR2 is YNFKEQ in the germline V gene.

The gene calls are TRBV9 and TRBJ2-1, with D possibly being TRBD2 (5 bases). Trimming removed 2 bases from V and 7 bases from J, with 13 bases in between. The CDR3 is made up of 14 amino acids. Germline V CDR1 and CDR2: SGDLS, YYNGEE. The CDR3 bases are TGTGCCAGCAGCGTTTCTGGGAGTAGTAATGAGCAGTTCTTC. This encodes CASSVSGSSNEQFF.